These 4 T cell receptor beta chains were all obtained from the same sample, sequenced in a study of T cells in Graves' hyperthyroidism and ophthalmopathy. TCR beta CDR3 regions were amplified from RNA. RT-PCR in the first round (using the HTBI primer set) targeted the TCR CDR3. MiXCR, applied by TCRdb to the multiplex PCR reads, yields one record per CDR3 protein. The sample shows a few hundred thousand distinct CDR3 sequences, 15% to 18% of them seen only once. The sample comprised blood. All receptors derive from a woman aged 18-29 years with Graves' hyperthyroidism.

This chain joins TRBV28 and TRBJ2-7, with TRBD2 matching over 12 bases. V lost 4 bases to trimming and J lost 4 bases; unmatched junction nucleotides: 5. This CDR3 spans 15 amino acids. From germline, CDR1 is MDHEN and CDR2 SYDVKM. The CDR3 region is CASSSGTSGRYEQYF. The CDR3 DNA is TGTGCCAGCAGTTCCGGGACTAGCGGGCGATACGAGCAGTACTTC.

The gene calls are TRBV7-3 and TRBJ2-1; the D call may be TRBD1 or TRBD2 (5 bases each). The CDR3 has 11 residues. The germline V and J ends were trimmed by 5 bases and 8 bases, with 7 bases remaining between them. In germline, CDR1 is SGHTA, CDR2 FQGTGA. The CDR3 coding sequence is TGTGCCAGCAGCGGGGGTCATGAGCAGTTCTTC. Translated, it gives CASSGGHEQFF.

This clonotype was seen at least ten times. The chain combines TRBV28 with TRBJ1-2; a weak D match, TRBD1 (5 bases). Germline CDR1 is MDHEN and CDR2 is SYDVKM. The V and J ends lost 3 bases and 7 bases respectively, with 12 bases between them. The CDR3 is 13 residues long. In DNA form, the CDR3 reads TGTGCCAGCAGTTTTGGGGGGGTGCCTGGCTACACCTTC. It is translated as CASSFGGVPGYTF.

In this sample, this clonotype turned up many times. The chain carries TRBV12-3 or TRBV12-4 and TRBJ1-6, with 12 bases lining up with TRBD1. The junction had 12 bases not matched to a gene; V was cut back by 3 bases and J by 6 bases. The CDR3 runs to 19 residues. The CDR3 bases are TGTGCCAGCAGTTTTTCCGGGACAGGGGGCGTAACGGGTAATTCACCCCTCCACTTT. Translating gives CASSFSGTGGVTGNSPLHF.